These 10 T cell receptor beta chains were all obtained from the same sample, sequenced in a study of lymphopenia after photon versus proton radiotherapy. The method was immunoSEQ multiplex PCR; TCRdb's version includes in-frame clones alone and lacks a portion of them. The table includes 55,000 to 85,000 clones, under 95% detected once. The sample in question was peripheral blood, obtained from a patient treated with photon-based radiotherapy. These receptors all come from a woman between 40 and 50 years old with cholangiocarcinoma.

The CDR3 spells CATSRGRTPEGPQHF. DNA of the CDR3: TGTGCCACCAGCAGAGGGAGGACGCCCGAAGGGCCCCAGCATTTT. This rearrangement joins TRBV15 to TRBJ1-5; D not resolved. The length of the CDR3 is 15 residues. With 1 base removed from V and 9 bases from J, the gap between germline ends came to 16 bases. Germline CDR1 is LNHNV and CDR2 is YYDKDF (reference sequence).

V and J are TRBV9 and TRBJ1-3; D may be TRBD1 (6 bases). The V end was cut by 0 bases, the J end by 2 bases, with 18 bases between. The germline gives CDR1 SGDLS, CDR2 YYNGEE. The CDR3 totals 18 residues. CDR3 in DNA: TGTGCCAGCAGCGTAGAGCCTTCCCTAGGGGGGACTGGAAACACCATATATTTT. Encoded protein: CASSVEPSLGGTGNTIYF.

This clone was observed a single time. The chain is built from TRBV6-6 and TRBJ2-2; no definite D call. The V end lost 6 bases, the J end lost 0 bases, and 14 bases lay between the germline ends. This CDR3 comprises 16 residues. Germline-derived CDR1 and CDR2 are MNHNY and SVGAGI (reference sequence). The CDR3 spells CASSLPQPTNTGELFF. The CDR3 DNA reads TGTGCCAGCAGCCTTCCCCAGCCCACGAACACCGGGGAGCTGTTTTTT.

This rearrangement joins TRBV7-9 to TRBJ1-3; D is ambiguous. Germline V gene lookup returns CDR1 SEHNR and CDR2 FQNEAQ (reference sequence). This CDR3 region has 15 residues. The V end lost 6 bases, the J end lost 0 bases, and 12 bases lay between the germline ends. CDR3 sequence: CASSFMSPSGNTIYF. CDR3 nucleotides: TGTGCCAGCAGTTTTATGTCACCCTCTGGAAACACCATATATTTT.

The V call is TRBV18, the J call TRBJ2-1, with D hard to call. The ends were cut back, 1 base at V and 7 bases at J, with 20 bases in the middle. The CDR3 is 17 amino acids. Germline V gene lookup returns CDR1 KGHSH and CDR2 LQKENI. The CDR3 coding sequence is TGTGCCAGCTCACCACGGGTGGCGCGGAGAGAGGTAAATGAGCAGTTCTTC. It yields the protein CASSPRVARREVNEQFF.

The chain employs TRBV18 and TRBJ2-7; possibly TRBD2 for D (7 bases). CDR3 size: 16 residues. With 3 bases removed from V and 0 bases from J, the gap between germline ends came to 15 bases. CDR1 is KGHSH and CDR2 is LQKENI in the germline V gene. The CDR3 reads CASSPRPAGASYEQYF. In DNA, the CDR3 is TGTGCCAGCTCACCGCGGCCCGCGGGGGCCTCCTACGAGCAGTACTTC.

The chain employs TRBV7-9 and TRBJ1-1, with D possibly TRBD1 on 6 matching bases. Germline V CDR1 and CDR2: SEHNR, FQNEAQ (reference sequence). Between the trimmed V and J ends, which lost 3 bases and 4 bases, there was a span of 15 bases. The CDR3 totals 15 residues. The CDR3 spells CASSFGGGWATEAFF. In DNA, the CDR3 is TGTGCCAGCAGCTTCGGAGGGGGATGGGCCACTGAAGCTTTCTTT.

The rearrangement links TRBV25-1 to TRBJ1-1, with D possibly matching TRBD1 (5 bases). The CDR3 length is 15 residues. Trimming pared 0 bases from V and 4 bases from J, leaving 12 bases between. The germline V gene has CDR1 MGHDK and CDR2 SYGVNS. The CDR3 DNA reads TGTGCCAGCAGTGAATATTGGGGGGGTACCACTGAAGCTTTCTTT. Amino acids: CASSEYWGGTTEAFF.

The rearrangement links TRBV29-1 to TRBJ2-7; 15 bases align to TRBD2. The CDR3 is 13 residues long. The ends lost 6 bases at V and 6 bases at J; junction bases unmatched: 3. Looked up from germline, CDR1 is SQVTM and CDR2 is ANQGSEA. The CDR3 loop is CSVGLAGGAEQYF. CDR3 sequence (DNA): TGCAGCGTGGGACTAGCGGGAGGAGCCGAGCAGTACTTC.

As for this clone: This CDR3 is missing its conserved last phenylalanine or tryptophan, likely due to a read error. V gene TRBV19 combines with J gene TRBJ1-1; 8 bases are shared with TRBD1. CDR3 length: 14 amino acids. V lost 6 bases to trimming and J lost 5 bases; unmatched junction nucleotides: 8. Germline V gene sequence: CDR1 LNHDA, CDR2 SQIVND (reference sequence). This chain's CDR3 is CASSLTGEGTEAFL. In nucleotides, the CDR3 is TGTGCCAGTAGCCTGACAGGGGAGGGGACTGAAGCTTTCCTT.